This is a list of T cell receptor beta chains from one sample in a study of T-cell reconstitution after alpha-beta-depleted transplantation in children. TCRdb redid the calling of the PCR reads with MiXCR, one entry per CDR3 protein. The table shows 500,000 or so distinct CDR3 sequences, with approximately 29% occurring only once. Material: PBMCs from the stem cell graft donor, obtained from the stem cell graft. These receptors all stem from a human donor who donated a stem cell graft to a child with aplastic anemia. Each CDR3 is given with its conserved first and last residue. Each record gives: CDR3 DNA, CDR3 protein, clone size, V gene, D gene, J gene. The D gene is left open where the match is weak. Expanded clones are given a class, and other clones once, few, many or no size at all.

DNA: TGTGCCAGCAGATCGGAAAGCTCCTACAATGAGCAGTTCTTC; CDR3: CASRSESSYNEQFF; size: .; V: TRBV7-9; D: .; J: TRBJ2-1
DNA: TGTGCCAGCAGCTCCTCTAGCGGGAGATTTGATGAGCAGTTCTTC; CDR3: CASSSSSGRFDEQFF; size: .; V: TRBV7-2; D: TRBD2; J: TRBJ2-1
DNA: TGTGCCAGCAGCTTAGACAGAGACAATGAGCAGTTCTTC; CDR3: CASSLDRDNEQFF; size: many; V: TRBV7-8; D: .; J: TRBJ2-1
DNA: TGTGCCACCAGCAGAGATCGACTTAACTTTCAAGAGACCCAGTACTTC; CDR3: CATSRDRLNFQETQYF; size: .; V: TRBV15; D: .; J: TRBJ2-5
DNA: TGCAGTGCTAGAGATCCAGGTGGCGGTGTAAGGGCCCTCCACTTT; CDR3: CSARDPGGGVRALHF; size: few; V: TRBV20-1; D: .; J: TRBJ1-6
DNA: TGTGCCAGCCGTCGATATGAGCGGGCGGCCTACGAGCAGTACTTC; CDR3: CASRRYERAAYEQYF; size: .; V: TRBV28; D: .; J: TRBJ2-7
DNA: TGCTGTGCTGCCCCCTCAGGGAAAAGCTCCTACAATGAGCAGTTCTTC; CDR3: CCAAPSGKSSYNEQFF; size: .; V: TRBV20-1; D: .; J: TRBJ2-1
DNA: TGTGCCAGCAGTTGGGGGGGGCTAGGTCAGCCCCAGCATTTT; CDR3: CASSWGGLGQPQHF; size: .; V: TRBV6-2/TRBV6-3; D: .; J: TRBJ1-5
DNA: TGTGCCAGCAGTTTGGACAGGGGGCAGGATGAGCAGTTCTTC; CDR3: CASSLDRGQDEQFF; size: .; V: TRBV6-2/TRBV6-3; D: TRBD1; J: TRBJ2-1
DNA: TGTGCCAGCAGCTCTAAAACCGGGACCAACAATGAGCAGTTCTTC; CDR3: CASSSKTGTNNEQFF; size: few; V: TRBV9; D: .; J: TRBJ2-1